Following are 5 T cell receptor beta chains from one sample sequenced in a study of shared T cell receptors in the human thymus. Profiling relied on immunoSEQ multiplex PCR, and the TCRdb table lists in-frame clones only, not all of them. The sample carries roughly 410,000 clones, just under 95% recorded once. Source material: thymocytes. The receptors originated from a human donor.

The genes are TRBV7-9 and TRBJ2-1, with 8 bases matching TRBD1. Trimming took 5 bases from V and 8 from J; bases not matched to a gene: 11. The germline gives CDR1 SEHNR, CDR2 FQNEAQ (reference sequence). The CDR3 sequence is 15 residues long. DNA for the CDR3: TGTGCCAGCAGCATTTCCAGGGGGCTTGTCGATGAGCAGTTCTTC. Its translation is CASSISRGLVDEQFF. The variable domain in full, with the rest retrieved from reference TRBV7-9 and TRBJ2-1, is DTGVSQNPRHKITKRGQNVTFRCDPISEHNRLYWYRQTLGQGPEFLTYFQNEAQLEKSRLLSDRFSAERPKGSFSTLEIQRTEQGDSAMYLCASSISRGLVDEQFFGPGTRLTVL.

This chain connects TRBV10-3 to TRBJ2-3; 9 nucleotides match TRBD1. Germline values: CDR1 ENHRY, CDR2 SYGVKD. V dropped 4 bases and J dropped 2; count of bases not matched to a gene: 7. The CDR3 has 16 amino acids. The CDR3 DNA reads TGTGCCATCAGTGGGCCGGGACAGGGAATCACAGATACGCAGTATTTT. Translating gives CAISGPGQGITDTQYF.

This rearrangement joins TRBV30 to TRBJ1-3; 8 bases align to TRBD1. V dropped 5 bases and J dropped 2; count of bases not matched to a gene: 11. Germline values: CDR1 GTSNPN, CDR2 SVGIG (reference sequence). The CDR3 is 16 amino acids. This CDR3 is CAWGGQGVVTGNTIYF. The CDR3, as DNA: TGTGCCTGGGGAGGACAGGGAGTGGTGACTGGAAACACCATATATTTT.

The rearrangement links TRBV16 to TRBJ1-5; no definite D call. Trimming shortened V by 0 bases and J by 0 bases, and 6 bases separated the two germline ends. The CDR3 contains 15 residues. Looked up from germline, CDR1 is KGHSY and CDR2 is FQNENV. CDR3 region: CASSQSGGSNQPQHF. As DNA, the CDR3 is TGTGCCAGCAGCCAATCGGGAGGTAGCAATCAGCCCCAGCATTTT.

The V gene is TRBV29-1, the J gene TRBJ1-1; D may be TRBD1 (5 bases). The CDR3 contains 14 residues. Deletions cut 0 bases from V and 3 bases from J, with 11 bases between. Germline CDR1 and CDR2: SQVTM and ANQGSEA. The CDR3 loop reads CSVEEWGGDTEAFF. CDR3 nucleotide sequence: TGCAGCGTTGAAGAGTGGGGCGGGGACACTGAAGCTTTCTTT.